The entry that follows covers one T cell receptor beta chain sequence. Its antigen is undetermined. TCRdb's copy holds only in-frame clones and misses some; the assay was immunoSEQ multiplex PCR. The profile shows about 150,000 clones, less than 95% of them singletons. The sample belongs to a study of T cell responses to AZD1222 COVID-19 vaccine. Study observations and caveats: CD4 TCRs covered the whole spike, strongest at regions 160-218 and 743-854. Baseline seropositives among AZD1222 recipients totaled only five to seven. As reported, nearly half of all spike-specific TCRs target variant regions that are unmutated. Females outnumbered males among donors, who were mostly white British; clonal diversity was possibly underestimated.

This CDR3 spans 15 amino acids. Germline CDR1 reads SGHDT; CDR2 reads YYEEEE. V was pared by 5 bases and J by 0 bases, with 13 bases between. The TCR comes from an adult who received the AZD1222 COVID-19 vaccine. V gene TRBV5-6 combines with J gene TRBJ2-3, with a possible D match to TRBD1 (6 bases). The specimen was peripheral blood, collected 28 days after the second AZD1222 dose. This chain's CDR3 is CASSYETGSTDTQYF. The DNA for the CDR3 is TGTGCCAGCAGTTATGAGACAGGTAGCACAGATACGCAGTATTTT.